Each of the 5 T cell receptor beta chains below was sequenced from the same sample in a study of blood T cell repertoires in COVID-19. Assay: immunoSEQ multiplex PCR; the TCRdb copy retains only in-frame clones and omits some. The table includes 350,000 to 500,000 clones, more than 70% detected once. Sequencing was performed on PBMCs or T cells enriched from blood (not recorded which). Source of these receptors: a woman younger than 35 who had been exposed to COVID-19.

The table lists this clone with a count of one. This chain connects TRBV5-4 to TRBJ2-7; 9 positions agree with TRBD1. The germline V gene has CDR1 SGHNT and CDR2 YYREEE (reference sequence). The CDR3 sequence is 15 residues long. Trimming at V came to 0 bases and at J to 3 bases, leaving 4 bases not matched to a gene. The CDR3 sequence: CASSLDRDRDYEQYF. DNA of the CDR3: TGTGCCAGCAGCTTGGACCGGGACAGGGACTACGAGCAGTACTTC.

Here the CDR3 reads CASSGRDFSVITEAFF. CDR3 in DNA: TGTGCCAGCAGCGGTCGGGATTTTTCTGTGATCACTGAAGCTTTCTTT. The chain combines TRBV6-6 with TRBJ1-1; the D is unclear. The CDR3 extends over 16 amino acids. Germline V CDR1 and CDR2: MNHNY, SVGAGI (reference sequence). The V and J ends lost 6 bases and 4 bases respectively, with 21 bases between them.

The chain carries TRBV25-1 and TRBJ2-5, with 10 positions matching TRBD1. The germline gives CDR1 MGHDK, CDR2 SYGVNS. The CDR3 spans 15 residues. The ends lost 6 bases at V and 6 bases at J; junction bases unmatched: 10. Here the CDR3 reads CASRAGTGALKTQYF. The DNA of the CDR3 is TGTGCCAGCAGAGCCGGGACAGGGGCTTTAAAGACCCAGTACTTC.

The chain couples TRBV29-1 to TRBJ2-2; 9 bases line up with TRBD1. The CDR3 sequence is 14 residues long. Germline V gives CDR1 SQVTM, CDR2 ANQGSEA. V gave up 6 bases and J gave up 5 bases; unmatched junction bases: 7. In nucleotides, the CDR3 is TGCAGCGTAGATACAGGGGGCGTTACCGGGGAGCTGTTTTTT. This gives the protein CSVDTGGVTGELFF.

The chain employs TRBV6-5 and TRBJ1-1; D is undetermined. Deletions cut 0 bases from V and 4 bases from J, with 15 bases between. CDR1 MNHEY and CDR2 SVGAGI come from the germline V gene. The CDR3 spans 16 residues. This CDR3 is CASSYSNSQVATEAFF. The CDR3 coding sequence is TGTGCCAGCAGTTACTCGAATTCCCAGGTTGCCACTGAAGCTTTCTTT.